The 21 T cell receptor beta chains presented below share a single source sample, sequenced in a study of shared clonotypes between healthy human individuals. Clones were read by immunoSEQ multiplex PCR, and TCRdb kept only the in-frame ones, dropping some. The sample has 500,000 to 550,000 clones; approximately 95% are singletons. The sequenced sample was naive CD4+ T cells sorted from blood. The subset is: CD45RA+ positively selected. The receptors shown here come from a woman aged 25-40 years in good health.

The chain couples TRBV29-1 to TRBJ2-1, with 7 bases fitting TRBD1. This CDR3 comprises 16 residues. Trimming cost V 0 bases and J 7 bases; bases outside gene matches: 12. Germline CDR1 and CDR2: SQVTM and ANQGSEA. CDR3 amino acids: CSVEDLGAGGGNEQFF. The CDR3 DNA sequence: TGCAGCGTTGAAGATCTTGGTGCAGGGGGTGGTAATGAGCAGTTCTTC.

The chain carries TRBV25-1 and TRBJ2-3, with TRBD1 matching over 9 bases. V lost 3 bases and J lost 3; bases outside the gene matches: 13. Germline V gene sequence: CDR1 MGHDK, CDR2 SYGVNS. CDR3 length equals 18 residues. CDR3 sequence reads: CASSEVPGQGAETDTQYF. CDR3 coding DNA: TGTGCCAGCAGTGAGGTCCCGGGACAGGGAGCAGAGACAGATACGCAGTATTTT.

This clone was detected only once. The gene calls are TRBV10-2 and TRBJ2-2, with 16 bases that match TRBD2. The CDR3 consists of 15 residues. Germline CDR1 WSHSY, CDR2 SAAADI. Trimming cost V 11 bases and J 7 bases; bases outside gene matches: 7. CDR3 bases: TGCGCCGCGGGGGGACTAGCGGGAGGGTTCGGGGAGCTGTTTTTT. Protein: CAAGGLAGGFGELFF.

This clone was seen only once. V and J are TRBV5-1 and TRBJ2-7; 7 nucleotides line up with TRBD2. This CDR3 spans 14 amino acids. Germline CDR1 SGHRS, CDR2 YFSETQ. Trimming cost V 5 bases and J 3 bases; bases outside gene matches: 8. In DNA form, the CDR3 reads TGCGCCAGCAGAGCCGCTAGCGGCTTCTACGAGCAGTACTTC. Its translation is CASRAASGFYEQYF.

The chain joins TRBV7-9 to TRBJ1-5; D gene ambiguous. Trimming took off 1 base at V and 5 bases at J, with 9 bases between the two ends. The CDR3 sequence is 14 residues long. Germline loops: CDR1 SEHNR, CDR2 FQNEAQ (reference sequence). CDR3 in amino acids: CASSLGGMDQPQHF. CDR3 coding DNA: TGTGCCAGCAGCTTAGGGGGAATGGATCAGCCCCAGCATTTT.

This sequence joins TRBV5-1 and TRBJ2-7; D may be TRBD1 (6 bases). V was cut by 2 bases and J by 0 bases, with 15 bases left in between. Germline V gene sequence: CDR1 SGHRS, CDR2 YFSETQ. The CDR3 has 16 residues. The CDR3 sequence: CASSFGRGISSYEQYF. DNA for the CDR3: TGCGCCAGCAGCTTTGGTAGGGGGATCTCCTCCTACGAGCAGTACTTC.

This clone was seen once. The CDR3 here is CASSGSDEGIEKRSRYEQYF. In DNA form, the CDR3 reads TGTGCCAGCAGCGGGAGTGACGAAGGTATTGAGAAGCGGTCCCGCTACGAGCAGTACTTC. J is TRBJ2-7 and V is TRBV21-1; the table's D call, TRBD2, was not checked against the DNA. TRBV21-1 is listed as a pseudogene. CDR3 length equals 20 residues.

This chain links TRBV7-9 with TRBJ2-3; D is uncertain. Germline values: CDR1 SEHNR, CDR2 FQNEAQ (reference sequence). Trimming stripped 4 bases from V and 0 bases from J, with 17 bases between. The CDR3 covers 17 residues. This CDR3 is CASSSSAATDSTDTQYF. Written as DNA, the CDR3 is TGTGCCAGCAGCTCAAGCGCGGCGACGGACAGCACAGATACGCAGTATTTT. The full variable domain, completed using reference TRBV7-9 and TRBJ2-3, is DTGVSQNPRHKITKRGQNVTFRCDPISEHNRLYWYRQTLGQGPEFLTYFQNEAQLEKSRLLSDRFSAERPKGSFSTLEIQRTEQGDSAMYLCASSSSAATDSTDTQYFGPGTRLTVL.

The chain links TRBV4-1 to TRBJ2-5; 12 nucleotides line up with TRBD2. The CDR3 loop spans 16 amino acids. The germline gives CDR1 MGHRA, CDR2 YSYEKL. V lost 2 bases, J lost 6 bases, and 7 bases stayed unmatched. Here the CDR3 DNA reads TGCGCCAGCAGCCAACCGACTAGCGGGAGCGGGAAGACCCAGTACTTC. It yields the protein CASSQPTSGSGKTQYF.

This sequence joins TRBV28 and TRBJ1-2; 7 nucleotides align to TRBD1. V lost 5 bases, J lost 3 bases, and 6 bases stayed unmatched. The CDR3 spans 14 residues. Germline V gives CDR1 MDHEN, CDR2 SYDVKM. Written as DNA, the CDR3 is TGTGCCAGCAGTCCGAGACAGGGCCACTATGGCTACACCTTC. As protein: CASSPRQGHYGYTF.

V and J are TRBV5-1 and TRBJ2-3; D unresolved. Germline V gene data show CDR1 as SGHRS and CDR2 as YFSETQ. With 0 bases removed from V and 0 bases from J, the gap between germline ends came to 5 bases. The CDR3 is 14 residues long. The CDR3 reads CASSLGHSTDTQYF. CDR3 DNA sequence: TGCGCCAGCAGCTTGGGCCACAGCACAGATACGCAGTATTTT.

The chain carries TRBV18 and TRBJ1-1; 11 nucleotides agree with TRBD1. This CDR3 is built from 15 residues. Germline-derived CDR1 and CDR2 are KGHSH and LQKENI. Trimming removed 3 bases from V and 5 bases from J; junction bases left unmatched: 5. This chain's CDR3 is CASSPSDRGRTEAFF. CDR3 DNA sequence: TGTGCCAGCTCACCTTCGGACAGGGGGCGAACTGAAGCTTTCTTT.

The V gene is TRBV7-6, the J gene TRBJ2-7; 9 bases agree with TRBD2. The CDR3 has 17 residues. Germline assignment: CDR1 SGHVS and CDR2 FNYEAQ. V shed 5 bases and J 1 base; nucleotides not matched to a gene: 12. The CDR3 nucleotides read TGTGCCAGCAGCCACCTTAGTTCGGGACTAGCTTCCTACGAGCAGTACTTC. It yields the protein CASSHLSSGLASYEQYF.

The chain combines TRBV6-1 with TRBJ1-2, with D hard to call. V was trimmed by 0 bases and J by 6 bases, leaving 17 bases between them. Germline V lookup: CDR1 MNHNS, CDR2 SASEGT. The CDR3 contains 16 residues. The CDR3, as DNA: TGTGCCAGCAGTGAAGCATTGGGGTCGAAATTGAATGGCTACACCTTC. It is translated as CASSEALGSKLNGYTF.

The chain employs TRBV5-1 and TRBJ2-5; possibly TRBD1 or TRBD2 for D (5 bases each). The end of the DNA aligns better with TRBJ2-7, so the J call may be wrong. The CDR3 contains 14 residues. CDR1 is SGHRS, CDR2 YFSETQ, per germline. CDR3 amino acids: CASSLVSHGAEQYF. Written as DNA, the CDR3 is TGCGCCAGCAGCTTGGTATCCCACGGGGCCGAGCAGTACTTC.

This chain uses TRBV18 with TRBJ2-7, with 11 bases lining up with TRBD2. The V gene end was trimmed by 5 bases and the J gene end by 7 bases; junction bases not matched to a gene: 4. The CDR3 sequence is 13 residues long. Germline V CDR1 and CDR2: KGHSH, LQKENI. CDR3 coding DNA: TGTGCCAGCTCATCTACTAGCGGGAGAGAGCAGTACTTC. The encoded protein is CASSSTSGREQYF. Combining the CDR3 with reference TRBV18 and TRBJ2-7 gives the whole variable domain NAGVMQNPRHLVRRRGQEARLRCSPMKGHSHVYWYRQLPEEGLKFMVYLQKENIIDESGMPKERFSAEFPKEGPSILRIQQVVRGDSAAYFCASSSTSGREQYFGPGTRLTVT.

This chain joins TRBV11-2 and TRBJ1-5; 8 nucleotides line up with TRBD1. Unmatched junction bases numbered 4, after V lost 3 bases and J lost 6 bases. CDR3 length: 14 residues. Germline V lookup: CDR1 SGHAT, CDR2 FQNNGV. CDR3 DNA: TGTGCCAGCAGCTTGGACAGGGTAGGTCAGCCCCAGCATTTT. Amino acids: CASSLDRVGQPQHF. Together with reference TRBV11-2 and TRBJ1-5, the CDR3 gives the full variable domain: EAGVAQSPRYKIIEKRQSVAFWCNPISGHATLYWYQQILGQGPKLLIQFQNNGVVDDSQLPKDRFSAERLKGVDSTLKIQPAKLEDSAVYLCASSLDRVGQPQHFGDGTRLSIL.

This chain links TRBV5-1 with TRBJ2-5, with D perhaps matching TRBD2 (5 bases). The CDR3 spans 15 residues. V was shortened by 3 bases and J by 4 bases, with 16 bases between the two germline ends. Germline-derived CDR1 and CDR2 are SGHRS and YFSETQ. The CDR3 sequence: CASSYRRPGRETQYF. CDR3 DNA sequence: TGCGCCAGCAGCTATAGGAGGCCGGGTCGAGAGACCCAGTACTTC. The variable domain in full, with the rest retrieved from reference TRBV5-1 and TRBJ2-5, is KAGVTQTPRYLIKTRGQQVTLSCSPISGHRSVSWYQQTPGQGLQFLFEYFSETQRNKGNFPGRFSGRQFSNSRSEMNVSTLELGDSALYLCASSYRRPGRETQYFGPGTRLLVL.

Worth noting for this clone: Other DNA sequences in this specimen translate into the identical CDR3. The V and J genes are TRBV29-1 and TRBJ2-3; 8 bases are shared with TRBD1. The CDR3 is 13 amino acids. The germline V gene encodes CDR1 SQVTM and CDR2 ANQGSEA. The V segment lost 6 bases and the J segment 3 bases; nucleotides outside the gene matches: 5. As DNA, the CDR3 is TGCAGCGTGGAACGACAGGGGACAGATACGCAGTATTTT. It translates to CSVERQGTDTQYF.

The chain has TRBV4-1 and TRBJ1-1, with D hard to call. There are 16 residues in the CDR3. The germline V and J ends were trimmed by 4 bases and 7 bases, with 22 bases remaining between them. Germline V gene lookup returns CDR1 MGHRA and CDR2 YSYEKL. CDR3 loop: CASSPPGRERAIEAFF. Written as DNA, the CDR3 is TGCGCCAGCAGCCCTCCGGGGAGGGAAAGGGCGATTGAAGCTTTCTTT.

This chain joins TRBV4-1 and TRBJ2-1; 13 nucleotides align to TRBD2. This CDR3 is 18 amino acids long. Germline values: CDR1 MGHRA, CDR2 YSYEKL. V lost 1 base to trimming and J lost 2 bases; unmatched junction nucleotides: 5. Here the CDR3 reads CASSQGFGLAGAYNEQFF. In DNA, the CDR3 is TGCGCCAGCAGCCAAGGGTTCGGACTAGCGGGAGCCTACAATGAGCAGTTCTTC.